The clone carrying this T cell receptor beta chain was seen a few times. Its antigen remains unknown. The data are from a study of identical twins. General observations from the study: Insertions were reduced in abundant cord blood beta clonotypes but not in memory repertoires. One should note that invariant MAIT and iNKT cells could partly confound zero-insertion analyses. Within monozygotic twins, out-of-frame TCR alpha sharing was underestimated by the models.

Through template switching, a universal primer site was introduced, and the cDNA contained unique molecular identifiers. MiXCR was run by TCRdb on the 5' RACE reads, yielding one entry per CDR3 protein. The table shows 200,000 to 300,000 distinct CDR3 sequences, with about 10% occurring only once. The TCR was taken from a man aged 50 to 59 in good health. What was sequenced was memory T cells sorted from blood.

This CDR3 is CASSLGGNYEQYF. The DNA for the CDR3 is TGTGCCAGCAGCCTCGGAGGGAACTACGAGCAGTACTTC. The chain carries TRBV9 and TRBJ2-7; possible D gene TRBD2, 6 bases. CDR1 and CDR2 (germline): SGDLS, YYNGEE. Trimming took off 4 bases at V and 3 bases at J, with 11 bases between the two ends. There are 13 residues in the CDR3.